A selection of T cell receptor beta chains follows, all from one sample in a study of STAT3 mutations in large granular lymphocyte leukemia. Clones were read by immunoSEQ multiplex PCR, and TCRdb kept only the in-frame ones, dropping some. The repertoire holds 2,500 to 3,500 clones, with about 70% as singletons. The specimen sequenced was peripheral blood mononuclear cells. These receptors all come from a woman in her forties with T-cell large granular lymphocyte leukemia. Some clones in this sample may be carry-over from other donors' samples. Both conserved end residues are part of each CDR3. The D gene is left open where the match is weak. A row's size may be missing; if present it is once, few, many or a size class.

V gene	D gene	clone size	J gene	CDR3 protein	CDR3 DNA
TRBV7-2	TRBD1	NA	TRBJ2-7	CASSGRGQGATYEQYF	TGTGCCAGCAGCGGTAGGGGACAGGGGGCTACCTACGAGCAGTACTTC
TRBV13	NA	NA	TRBJ2-7	CASRPGSRNEQYF	TGTGCCAGCAGGCCAGGGAGTCGAAACGAGCAGTACTTC
TRBV2	TRBD1	NA	TRBJ2-7	CASSGQGYEQYF	TGTGCCAGCAGTGGACAGGGCTACGAGCAGTACTTC
TRBV30	NA	NA	TRBJ1-6	CAWSVPGILHSPLHF	TGTGCCTGGAGTGTACCCGGAATCCTCCATTCACCCCTCCACTTT
TRBV5-1	TRBD1	NA	TRBJ1-1	CASSNGQGNTEAFF	TGCGCCAGTTCGAACGGACAGGGGAACACTGAAGCTTTCTTT
TRBV9	TRBD1	NA	TRBJ1-4	CASSMGQGQIVNEKLFF	TGTGCCAGCAGCATGGGACAGGGACAGATCGTTAATGAAAAACTGTTTTTT
TRBV7-9	TRBD1	NA	TRBJ2-7	CASSSGTGGFYEQYF	TGTGCCAGCAGCTCCGGGACAGGGGGCTTTTACGAGCAGTACTTC
TRBV4-2	TRBD2	NA	TRBJ2-5	CASSQELAGGQIQETQYF	TGTGCCAGCAGCCAAGAACTGGCGGGGGGTCAAATTCAAGAGACCCAGTACTTC
TRBV4-3	NA	NA	TRBJ2-7	CASSPGEGEQYF	TGCGCCAGCAGCCCAGGGGAGGGGGAGCAGTACTTC
TRBV4-3	TRBD2	few	TRBJ2-1	CASSQEATSRSYNEQFF	TGCGCCAGCAGCCAAGAGGCGACTAGCCGCTCCTACAATGAGCAGTTCTTC
TRBV13	NA	NA	TRBJ2-3	CASSFLPRSLGTDTQYF	TGTGCCAGCAGCTTTCTTCCTCGCTCTTTGGGCACAGATACGCAGTATTTT
TRBV25-1	NA	NA	TRBJ1-1	CASSDGPSTYTEAFF	TGTGCCAGCAGTGATGGGCCCTCCACTTACACTGAAGCTTTCTTT
TRBV6-5	TRBD2	NA	TRBJ2-1	CASAASGVHNEQFF	TGTGCCAGCGCGGCTAGCGGTGTCCACAATGAGCAGTTCTTC
TRBV6-6	NA	NA	TRBJ1-1	CASRDSKAEAFF	TGTGCCAGCCGCGATAGTAAGGCTGAAGCTTTCTTT
TRBV5-3	TRBD2	NA	TRBJ2-3	CARSSGTSGRADLVSDTQYF	TGTGCCAGAAGTTCTGGGACTAGCGGGAGGGCCGATTTGGTATCAGATACGCAGTATTTT
TRBV7-2	NA	few	TRBJ1-6	CASSLEWGSYNSPLHF	TGTGCCAGCAGCTTAGAGTGGGGTTCCTATAATTCACCCCTCCACTTT
TRBV18	NA	NA	TRBJ2-3	CASSPPNPQGTDTQYF	TGTGCCAGCTCACCACCTAATCCCCAAGGCACAGATACGCAGTATTTT
TRBV30	NA	NA	TRBJ1-4	CAGSPSGAEKLFF	TGTGCCGGCAGTCCCTCAGGGGCTGAAAAACTGTTTTTT